Listed below are T cell receptor beta chains from one sample, sequenced in a study of beta chain features in type 1 diabetes. TCRdb keeps only in-frame clones here, not all; method: immunoSEQ multiplex PCR. The repertoire holds roughly 730,000 clones, roughly an eighth seen once, with 0.02% to 0.025% in the top ten. Sequences were obtained from naive CD4+ T cells from blood. The receptors were gathered from a man between 18 and 29 years old with type 1 diabetes. The CDR3 runs from the conserved cysteine through the conserved F or W. Fields, in order: D gene, V gene, J gene, clone size, CDR3 protein, CDR3 DNA. A D gene is named only where the DNA matches it firmly. Clone size is given for some rows only: seen once, a few or many times, or a class if the clone is expanded.

.	TRBV5-8	TRBJ1-4	.	CASSLWPPGDEKLFF	TGTGCCAGCAGCTTATGGCCTCCAGGGGATGAAAAACTGTTTTTT
.	TRBV29-1	TRBJ2-5	.	CSGDTGRETQYF	TGCAGCGGTGATACCGGAAGGGAGACCCAGTACTTC
TRBD1	TRBV7-8	TRBJ2-6	.	CASSRQGDGANVLTF	TGTGCCAGCAGCCGACAGGGTGACGGGGCCAACGTCCTGACTTTC
.	TRBV28	TRBJ2-4	.	CASRMTRIAKNIQYF	TGTGCCAGCAGGATGACTAGGATAGCCAAAAACATTCAGTACTTC
.	TRBV6-5	TRBJ1-3	.	CASSYSNPGPGNTIYF	TGTGCCAGCAGTTACTCGAATCCGGGGCCTGGAAACACCATATATTTT
.	TRBV6-1	TRBJ2-7	few	CATLAGKPYEQYF	TGTGCCACCCTGGCTGGGAAACCTTACGAGCAGTACTTC
.	TRBV29-1	TRBJ1-1	few	CSVELQPNTEAFF	TGCAGCGTTGAATTACAACCGAACACTGAAGCTTTCTTT
.	TRBV9	TRBJ2-3	few	CASSVAVAAAGGTDTQYF	TGTGCCAGCAGCGTAGCTGTCGCCGCCGCGGGTGGCACAGATACGCAGTATTTT
.	TRBV7-9	TRBJ2-1	few	CASSSTLRPPYNEQFF	TGTGCCAGCAGCTCCACACTCCGGCCCCCCTACAATGAGCAGTTCTTC
.	TRBV30	TRBJ2-7	few	CAWSPWTYYEQYF	TGTGCCTGGAGTCCCTGGACCTACTACGAGCAGTACTTC
.	TRBV14	TRBJ1-1	few	CASSFTQNTEAFF	TGTGCCAGCAGCTTTACACAGAACACTGAAGCTTTCTTT
TRBD1	TRBV2	TRBJ2-3	.	CASSGGTGSTDTQYF	TGTGCCAGCAGTGGGGGGACAGGTAGCACAGATACGCAGTATTTT
TRBD1	TRBV10-3	TRBJ2-2	.	CAIGTGTGNTGELFF	TGTGCCATCGGTACCGGGACAGGGAACACCGGGGAGCTGTTTTTT
TRBD1	TRBV7-9	TRBJ1-1	.	CASSLDTTDRTKAFF	TGTGCCAGCAGCTTAGACACAACGGACAGGACCAAAGCTTTCTTT
.	TRBV7-6	TRBJ2-2	.	CASSLGGTGELFF	TGTGCCAGCAGCTTAGGCGGGACCGGGGAGCTGTTTTTT
.	TRBV7-9	TRBJ2-5	.	CASSPSTGYQETQYF	TGTGCCAGCAGCCCATCGACGGGGTATCAAGAGACCCAGTACTTC
TRBD1	TRBV27	TRBJ1-2	few	CASSSETGNLYGYTF	TGTGCCAGCAGTTCCGAGACAGGGAACCTCTATGGCTACACCTTC
TRBD1	TRBV5-6	TRBJ1-1	few	CASSLVGQWGNHTEAFF	TGTGCCAGCAGCTTGGTGGGACAGTGGGGAAATCACACTGAAGCTTTCTTT
TRBD1	TRBV30	TRBJ1-2	.	CAWSGPEVGGWGYTF	TGTGCCTGGAGTGGCCCCGAGGTAGGGGGCTGGGGCTACACCTTC
.	TRBV20-1	TRBJ1-6	few	CSAGGSSPLHF	TGCAGTGCTGGGGGGTCTTCACCCCTCCACTTT
TRBD1	TRBV6-6	TRBJ1-1	few	CASRNGGQKNTEAFF	TGTGCCAGCAGAAACGGGGGACAGAAGAACACTGAAGCTTTCTTT
TRBD1	TRBV23-1	TRBJ2-5	.	CASSRDRGGETQYF	TGCGCCAGCAGTCGGGACAGGGGCGGAGAGACCCAGTACTTC
.	TRBV6-5	TRBJ2-7	.	CASRDSYDEQYF	TGTGCCAGCAGGGACAGTTATGACGAGCAGTACTTC
.	TRBV10-2	TRBJ1-2	.	CAGWIDSNYGYTF	TGCGCCGGATGGATCGACAGTAACTATGGCTACACCTTC
.	TRBV7-3	TRBJ2-1	.	CASSLTGDEQFF	TGTGCCAGCAGCTTAACCGGGGATGAGCAGTTCTTC
TRBD1	TRBV4-1	TRBJ1-3	.	CASSQDLDRSSGNTIYF	TGCGCCAGCAGCCAAGATTTGGACAGGAGCTCTGGAAACACCATATATTTT
TRBD1	TRBV27	TRBJ2-7	few	CASRGQGAREQYF	TGTGCCAGCAGGGGACAGGGGGCCAGGGAGCAGTACTTC
.	TRBV6-5	TRBJ1-1	few	CASSYLGNTEAFF	TGTGCCAGCAGTTATCTGGGGAACACTGAAGCTTTCTTT
.	TRBV19	TRBJ2-7	.	CASSVDSQRGEQYF	TGTGCCAGTAGTGTGGACAGCCAAAGGGGCGAGCAGTACTTC
.	TRBV28	TRBJ1-4	.	CASSPPAVEKLFF	TGTGCCAGCAGCCCACCGGCAGTGGAAAAACTGTTTTTT
.	TRBV29-1	TRBJ1-2	.	CSGTGDGYTF	TGCAGCGGCACCGGTGATGGCTACACCTTC
TRBD1	TRBV5-4	TRBJ1-2	.	CASSLEDRNYGYTF	TGTGCCAGCAGCTTGGAGGACAGGAACTATGGCTACACCTTC
.	TRBV29-1	TRBJ2-4	few	CSVRGQAKNIQYF	TGCAGCGTACGTGGACAGGCCAAAAACATTCAGTACTTC
TRBD1	TRBV10-3	TRBJ1-2	few	CAITPTGDSGYTF	TGTGCCATCACTCCGACAGGGGACTCTGGCTACACCTTC
.	TRBV30	TRBJ1-4	few	CAWSTAAAWGEKLFF	TGTGCCTGGAGTACCGCGGCGGCCTGGGGTGAAAAACTGTTTTTT
.	TRBV2	TRBJ2-3	.	CASSDKEGAVRLIGPDTQYF	TGTGCCAGCAGTGATAAGGAGGGGGCAGTGAGGTTGATAGGCCCAGATACGCAGTATTTT
TRBD1	TRBV6-5	TRBJ2-7	few	CASNRQGSYEQYF	TGTGCCAGCAACCGACAGGGTTCCTACGAGCAGTACTTC
TRBD1	TRBV30	TRBJ1-2	few	CAWSVPDRGNYGYTF	TGTGCCTGGAGTGTACCTGACAGGGGAAACTATGGCTACACCTTC
TRBD2	TRBV5-1	TRBJ2-7	.	CASSPGGGYEQYF	TGCGCCAGCAGCCCGGGAGGCGGCTACGAGCAGTACTTC
.	TRBV9	TRBJ1-4	.	CASSAREGRPYATNEKLFF	TGTGCCAGCAGCGCCCGAGAGGGCAGGCCGTACGCAACTAATGAAAAACTGTTTTTT
.	TRBV11-2	TRBJ2-7	many	CASSRGAEQYF	TGTGCCAGCAGCCGGGGGGCCGAGCAGTACTTC
.	TRBV27	TRBJ2-6	few	CASSPYQGPSGANVLTF	TGTGCCAGCAGTCCATATCAGGGCCCCTCTGGGGCCAACGTCCTGACTTTC